What follows describes a single TCR beta chain. Its cognate antigen is unknown. The data belong to a study of T cells in tuberculosis. As for the study in general: In South Africa, adults with active tuberculosis were compared with IGRA-negative and latently infected IGRA-positive adolescents.

TCRdb keeps only in-frame clones here, not all; method: immunoSEQ multiplex PCR. The data hold 25,000 to 35,000 clones, with 87% observed a single time. Germline CDR1 ENHRY, CDR2 SYGVKD. Losses at the gene ends were 5 bases for V and 5 bases for J; bases not matched to a gene: 5. This CDR3 has 14 residues. Whole-study findings and limits: Smaller alpha distances in active tuberculosis partly reflected shorter CDR3-alpha lengths.

Time point specified: new active TB diagnosis, blood taken before or within 7 days of starting treatment. This TCR came from an adult with tuberculosis. The rearrangement joins TRBV10-3 to TRBJ2-3; 9 bases are shared with TRBD1. The sequences come from PBMCs, collected at tuberculosis diagnosis. Here the CDR3 DNA reads TGTGCCATCAGTACACAGGGGGCAGGAGATACGCAGTATTTT. This sequence encodes CAISTQGAGDTQYF.